Listed here are 26 T cell receptor beta chains from one sample, sequenced in a study of cytomegalovirus exposure and HLA in healthy donors. With 60 Vbeta and 13 Jbeta primers, the PCR was carried out. Clones were sequenced by immunoSEQ multiplex PCR, and TCRdb holds only the in-frame ones, with some missing. The sample has 200,000 or so clones, over 75% seen once. Sequencing input: PBMCs. The receptors come from a man aged 50-59 years in good health and CMV-seronegative.

The genes are TRBV7-8 and TRBJ1-4; D remains ambiguous. V shed 0 bases and J shed 3 bases, with 14 bases lying between them. This CDR3 region has 17 residues. Germline loops: CDR1 SGHVS, CDR2 FQNEAQ. The DNA of the CDR3 is TGTGCCAGCAGCTTAGCGCGGGCCGCATTACCTAATGAAAAACTGTTTTTT. The encoded protein is CASSLARAALPNEKLFF.

The genes are TRBV18 and TRBJ2-4; D is possibly TRBD2 (5 bases). The CDR3 is 16 amino acids. V was shortened by 3 bases and J by 0 bases, with 12 bases between the two germline ends. Germline V lookup: CDR1 KGHSH, CDR2 LQKENI. The CDR3 loop is CASSPKADRAKNIQYF. The CDR3 DNA is TGTGCCAGCTCACCGAAAGCGGATAGAGCCAAAAACATTCAGTACTTC.

With regard to this clone: The sample has other DNA sequences that encode this CDR3 too. J is TRBJ2-7 and V is TRBV7-2; D unclear. CDR1 SGHTA and CDR2 FQGNSA come from the germline V gene. V was clipped by 1 base and J by 0 bases, with 7 bases between them. The CDR3 consists of 14 residues. Written as DNA, the CDR3 is TGTGCCAGCAGCTTAGGGCCGGGCTCCTACGAGCAGTACTTC. The encoded protein is CASSLGPGSYEQYF.

This sequence joins TRBV7-3 and TRBJ1-1; 7 nucleotides agree with TRBD1. Germline V gene lookup returns CDR1 SGHTA and CDR2 FQGTGA. The CDR3 length is 15 residues. After removal of 3 bases from V and 3 bases from J, the junction contained 7 bases not matched to a gene. The CDR3 is CASSLETGKYTEAFF. CDR3 coding DNA: TGTGCCAGCAGCTTGGAGACAGGGAAGTACACTGAAGCTTTCTTT.

The chain has TRBV5-5 and TRBJ1-1; D remains ambiguous. The length of the CDR3 is 14 residues. The V and J ends lost 2 bases and 8 bases respectively, with 16 bases between them. The germline CDR1 and CDR2 sequences are SGHKS and YYEKEE (reference sequence). The CDR3 DNA reads TGTGCCAGCAGCTTTACGTCCCAGCGGATCGAAGCTTTCTTT. It is translated as CASSFTSQRIEAFF.

The chain carries TRBV4-2 and TRBJ2-3, with 8 bases lining up with TRBD2. V lost 8 bases and J lost 0; bases outside the gene matches: 13. Looked up from germline, CDR1 is LGHNA and CDR2 is YNFKEQ. The CDR3 covers 17 residues. The CDR3 protein is CASRGAFIAGSTDTQYF. The DNA of the CDR3 is TGTGCCAGCCGAGGGGCCTTTATAGCGGGGAGCACAGATACGCAGTATTTT.

V is TRBV4-1 and J is TRBJ2-7, with 8 bases fitting TRBD2. The junction had 8 bases not matched to a gene; V was cut back by 2 bases and J by 5 bases. The germline gives CDR1 MGHRA, CDR2 YSYEKL. The CDR3 sequence is 15 residues long. CDR3 sequence reads: CASSQRGLVGDEQYF. The CDR3 region has the DNA TGCGCCAGCAGCCAAAGGGGACTAGTAGGGGACGAGCAGTACTTC.

This clone has a single count. The chain carries TRBV7-3 and TRBJ1-1, with 9 bases that match TRBD1. V was pared by 1 base and J by 5 bases, with 20 bases of the junction left unmatched. The CDR3 has 20 amino acids. Per the germline V gene, CDR1 is SGHTA and CDR2 is FQGTGA. CDR3 in DNA: TGTGCCAGCAGCTTAAGGCCCAGGGTGACAGGGGGTGGAGTAGGGACTGAAGCTTTCTTT. The encoded protein is CASSLRPRVTGGGVGTEAFF.

The chain carries TRBV11-3 and TRBJ1-6, with 8 bases aligning to TRBD1. CDR1 is SGHNT, CDR2 YENEEA, per germline. Trimming at V came to 4 bases and at J to 10 bases, leaving 9 bases not matched to a gene. This CDR3 is 15 amino acids long. The CDR3 sequence is CASSSPNRGLSPLHF. Written as DNA, the CDR3 is TGTGCCAGCAGCTCCCCGAACAGGGGGTTGTCACCCCTCCACTTT.

The rearrangement uses TRBV27 and TRBJ2-3; 7 bases are shared with TRBD1. The J segment lost 4 bases and the V segment lost 4 bases, leaving 5 bases of the junction unmatched. The CDR3 totals 14 residues. CDR1 and CDR2 from the germline V gene are MNHEY and SMNVEV (reference sequence). The CDR3 DNA sequence: TGTGCCAGCAGTTCATTACAGGGGCCAGATACGCAGTATTTT. It codes for CASSSLQGPDTQYF.

The chain uses TRBV28 and TRBJ1-5; D call uncertain. V was shortened by 1 base and J by 10 bases, with 8 bases between the two germline ends. Germline V CDR1 and CDR2: MDHEN, SYDVKM. The length of the CDR3 is 12 residues. CDR3 DNA sequence: TGTGCCAGCAGTTTATCAGGCACTCCCCAGCATTTT. Amino acids: CASSLSGTPQHF.

CDR3 nucleotide sequence: TGTGCCAGCAGCCCAGGGGACAGGGGGTCTCAGCCCCAGCATTTT. Its protein product is CASSPGDRGSQPQHF. This chain joins TRBV5-5 and TRBJ1-5; 11 bases match TRBD1. The CDR3 runs to 15 residues. Looked up from germline, CDR1 is SGHKS and CDR2 is YYEKEE (reference sequence). V lost 4 bases, J lost 6 bases, and 6 bases stayed unmatched.

V is TRBV29-1 and J is TRBJ2-1; possible D gene TRBD2, 5 bases. The V and J ends lost 1 base and 4 bases respectively, with 8 bases between them. The germline V gene has CDR1 SQVTM and CDR2 ANQGSEA. This CDR3 region has 13 residues. CDR3 in amino acids: CSVEVGEYNEQFF. The CDR3 nucleotides read TGCAGCGTTGAAGTCGGGGAATACAATGAGCAGTTCTTC.

The table lists this clone with a count of one. This chain uses TRBV10-3 with TRBJ1-5, with a tentative D call TRBD1 (6 bases). V was clipped by 0 bases and J by 4 bases, with 10 bases between them. CDR1 and CDR2 (germline): ENHRY, SYGVKD. The CDR3 has 15 residues. CDR3 sequence (DNA): TGTGCCATCAGTGAGTCAGAGGACAGTAATCAGCCCCAGCATTTT. Protein product: CAISESEDSNQPQHF.

The CDR3 loop reads CSAPTGTNTEAFF. CDR3 bases: TGCAGCGCCCCGACAGGTACGAACACTGAAGCTTTCTTT. This rearrangement joins TRBV29-1 to TRBJ1-1; D is perhaps TRBD1 (6 bases). From germline, CDR1 is SQVTM and CDR2 ANQGSEA. Trimming left V 7 bases short and J 1 base short, with 13 bases between. The CDR3 extends over 13 amino acids.

This chain joins TRBV23-1 and TRBJ1-6; 7 bases fit TRBD1. TRBV23-1 is flagged as an ORF with uncertain function. The CDR3 length is 13 residues. Germline trimming cut 8 bases from V and 12 bases from J; bases unmatched to any gene: 10. This chain's CDR3 is CASQSPRQGPLHF. CDR3 bases: TGCGCCAGCCAATCCCCCCGACAGGGACCCCTCCACTTT.

This chain connects TRBV10-3 to TRBJ2-1; unclear D gene. Looked up from germline, CDR1 is ENHRY and CDR2 is SYGVKD. The CDR3 length is 15 residues. V lost 5 bases, J lost 0 bases, and 11 bases lay in between. DNA for the CDR3: TGTGCCATCAGTCCTACGGTTCTCTCCTACAATGAGCAGTTCTTC. Amino acids: CAISPTVLSYNEQFF.

This clone was detected a few times. This chain connects TRBV19 to TRBJ1-5; 7 positions agree with TRBD1. CDR3 length equals 15 residues. Germline CDR1 reads LNHDA; CDR2 reads SQIVND (reference sequence). With 6 bases clipped from V and 0 bases from J, the junction kept 5 bases outside the gene matches. The CDR3 loop is CASRTRQGSNQPQHF. For the CDR3, the DNA is TGTGCCAGTAGGACCCGACAGGGTAGCAATCAGCCCCAGCATTTT.

This clone has just one count. This sequence joins TRBV27 and TRBJ1-2, with TRBD1 identical over 9 bases. The CDR3 runs 13 residues. With V trimmed by 6 bases and J by 6 bases, 5 bases remained unmatched. CDR1 is MNHEY and CDR2 is SMNVEV in the germline V gene (reference sequence). The CDR3: CASRKTGGDGYTF. For the CDR3, the DNA is TGTGCCAGCAGAAAAACAGGGGGCGATGGCTACACCTTC.

The chain uses TRBV18 and TRBJ1-1; D remains unclear. The germline CDR1 and CDR2 sequences are KGHSH and LQKENI. The CDR3 contains 16 residues. V lost 0 bases and J lost 6, with 17 bases in between. In DNA form, the CDR3 reads TGTGCCAGCTCACCACCGTCTAGGTCTAGAGCCCCTGAAGCTTTCTTT. Its translation: CASSPPSRSRAPEAFF.

CDR3 bases: TGTGCCAGCAGCTTCTTCGGGAATCAGCCCCAGCATTTT. It specifies CASSFFGNQPQHF. The chain combines TRBV7-8 with TRBJ1-5; D is unclear. The CDR3 loop spans 13 amino acids. Between the trimmed V and J ends, which lost 3 bases and 4 bases, there was a span of 7 bases. Germline V gives CDR1 SGHVS, CDR2 FQNEAQ.

The chain recombines TRBV11-2 with TRBJ1-1; the D is unclear. The CDR3 runs 15 residues. Germline V gene lookup returns CDR1 SGHAT and CDR2 FQNNGV. V was clipped by 4 bases and J by 4 bases, with 16 bases between them. The CDR3 loop reads CASSYVHRRSTEAFF. The CDR3 DNA follows: TGTGCCAGCAGCTACGTTCACCGAAGGAGCACTGAAGCTTTCTTT.

The rearrangement uses TRBV5-5 and TRBJ2-1; tentative D call: TRBD2 (5 bases). V lost 0 bases to trimming and J lost 0 bases, with 10 bases between them. Germline V lookup: CDR1 SGHKS, CDR2 YYEKEE (reference sequence). The CDR3 has 16 amino acids. CDR3 nucleotide sequence: TGTGCCAGCAGCTTGGCCGTCGCGGGCTCCTACAATGAGCAGTTCTTC. This gives the protein CASSLAVAGSYNEQFF.

In its sample, this clone was seen a few times. V and J are TRBV2 and TRBJ2-3; no definite D call. This CDR3 region has 14 residues. The V and J ends lost 2 bases and 0 bases respectively, with 6 bases between them. Germline V lookup: CDR1 SNHLY, CDR2 FYNNEI. CDR3 amino acids: CASSESRSTDTQYF. DNA of the CDR3: TGTGCCAGCAGTGAATCCAGGAGCACAGATACGCAGTATTTT.

In its sample, this clone was seen many times. The genes are TRBV19 and TRBJ2-1; 8 positions agree with TRBD2. The CDR3 runs 14 residues. V lost 8 bases to trimming and J lost 6 bases; unmatched junction nucleotides: 9. Germline V lookup: CDR1 LNHDA, CDR2 SQIVND (reference sequence). The CDR3 bases are TGTGCCAGTTCCCTCGCGGGGGGATTCAATGAGCAGTTCTTC. Encoded protein: CASSLAGGFNEQFF.

The chain uses TRBV6-5 and TRBJ2-3, with a tentative D call TRBD2 (5 bases). V lost 0 bases, J lost 9 bases, and 13 bases lay in between. The CDR3 runs to 14 residues. Germline values: CDR1 MNHEY, CDR2 SVGAGI. The CDR3 is CASSYSLVEGTQYF. CDR3 DNA: TGTGCCAGCAGTTACTCACTAGTAGAAGGAACGCAGTATTTT.